The sequence of this T cell receptor beta chain was determined in a study of graft-versus-host responses after intestinal transplantation. As concerns this clone: The antigen remains undetermined.

Sequencing used immunoSEQ multiplex PCR; TCRdb keeps in-frame clones, though not all of them. The repertoire holds about 35,000 clones, with roughly 92% as singletons. There are 19 residues in the CDR3. Germline assignment: CDR1 MNHEY and CDR2 SMNVEV (reference sequence). J gave up 2 bases and V 5 bases, and 11 bases lay outside the gene matches. This rearrangement joins TRBV27 to TRBJ2-1; TRBD2 matches at 14 bases. The sequences come from unstimulated CD8+ T cells sorted from spleen or lymph node cells, collected before transplant. The receptor's source is a human donor who was the organ donor for an intestinal transplant. The CDR3 protein is CASSTSGTSGRPPYNEQFF. DNA of the CDR3: TGTGCCAGCAGTACGTCCGGGACTAGCGGGAGACCTCCCTACAATGAGCAGTTCTTC.